Sequencing of this TCR beta chain was carried out in a study of blood T cell repertoires in COVID-19 (dated by TCRdb to 2018 to 2020). About the full investigation: Collaborator samples came from the United States, Italy and Spain and covered acute and convalescent phases of COVID-19. The prospective study material was composed of cDNA or gDNA derived from T cells, B-cell-depleted T cells, or PBMCs. The dataset comprised deeply sampled blood TCRbeta repertoires from subjects exposed to, actively infected with, or recovered from COVID-19. The repertoires were released in a freely available public database intended as a resource for research on the immune response to SARS-CoV-2. The samples were drawn from the first 160 participants of the ongoing ImmuneRACE study and from 950 to 1,500 subjects provided by 6 global collaborators. The sample metadata nearly always contained a de-identified subject ID, COVID-19 status, age in years and sex. Where HLA class I and class II types were available, the types were taken from metadata supplied by the sample provider, not from assay-based typing. Overall results and qualifications from the work: The quantity of clinical and demographic metadata differed by source and by participant and was supplied without curation.

From V the trimming removes 7 bases and from J it removes 5 bases, while the gene matches leave 10 bases of the junction unaccounted for. There are 15 amino acids in the CDR3, from cysteine to phenylalanine inclusive. Only CDR3 DNA is held: 45 bases, read in frame from base 1. Reading the germline V gene (reference sequence) gives CDR1 MNHEY and CDR2 SMNVEV. Collaborating institutions collected whole blood in K2EDTA tubes following their own protocols. For TCRbeta analysis, collaborators shipped samples as frozen whole blood, isolated PBMCs, or DNA extracted from either of those sample types. TCRbeta CDR3 regions were amplified from genomic DNA using the immunoSEQ Assay, a bias-controlled multiplex PCR. The original pipeline was this. The number of nucleated cells in each sample was estimated from the amplification of reference gene primers within the assay. To quantify the absolute abundance of each unique TCRbeta CDR3 rearrangement, sequence reads were collapsed and filtered. For each sample, productive Simpson clonality was calculated as the square root of Simpson's diversity index over productive rearrangements. In its TCRdb copy, this immuneACCESS table keeps in-frame sequences only and misses some clones. Where compared with another copy, unresolved V genes explain less than half of these, and the others have no known cause. V and J calls plus clone size are reproduced from that table; the DNA served to infer D and trimming. This sample holds 150,000 to 180,000 clones; roughly 78% were observed only once. The top ten clones comprise under 2% of the sample.

This clone was seen a few times. There is no known antigen for this receptor. Per-base qualities were not stored, and no clone one base away is much larger. The sample comprised peripheral blood. The TCR sequence derives from a man older than 75 with acute or convalescent COVID-19. The chain joins TRBV27 to TRBJ2-7; 11 of the junction bases match TRBD1. The CDR3 corresponds to CASMRLGQGVDEQYF. The nucleotides read TGTGCCAGCATGAGGTTGGGACAGGGGGTCGACGAGCAGTACTTC.